Below, one T cell receptor (beta chain) is given with its context. The target antigen is unknown. This entry comes from a study of cytomegalovirus exposure and HLA in healthy donors. This CDR3 region has 13 residues. Germline lookup yields CDR1 LGHNA and CDR2 YNFKEQ. Trimming pared 0 bases from V and 6 bases from J, leaving 9 bases between. Profiling relied on immunoSEQ multiplex PCR, and the TCRdb table lists in-frame clones only, not all of them. The table shows some 320,000 clones, with around 87% occurring only once. Study-level results: TCR clusters originating in the first cohort tended to co-occur in the 120 validation repertoires, according to a later analysis. The authors listed around 150 TCR beta chains as cytomegalovirus-associated.

This clonotype was obtained from a woman aged 25 to 39 in good health and CMV-seropositive. The chain employs TRBV4-2 and TRBJ2-7; no reliable D call. The source material was PBMCs. This chain's CDR3 is CASSQDSQREQYF. Written as DNA, the CDR3 is TGTGCCAGCAGCCAAGATTCACAGCGCGAGCAGTACTTC.